The 8 T cell receptor beta chains below were found in one sample sequenced in a study of identifying expanded T cells in peripheral blood (dated by TCRdb to the late 2010s). Library prep was done by the immunoSEQ multiplex PCR assay. The clones in this table, taken by TCRdb from immuneACCESS, are in-frame only. Not every clone is retained; where verified, under half of the shortfall comes from an unresolved V gene, and the cause of the rest is unknown. The sample profile shows about 130,000 clones; around 88% of them were found once. The ten largest clonotypes hold about 8% of the sample. The sequenced material came from blood. The receptors were gathered from a person aged 18 to 69 in good health.

The chain joins TRBV6-4 to TRBJ2-7; D gene uncertain. Trimming cost V 1 base and J 4 bases, with 5 bases left between them. CDR3 length: 12 residues. Germline CDR1 and CDR2: MRHNA and SNTAGT. The CDR3 DNA follows: TGTGCCAGCAGTGACTTAAGATACGAGCAGTACTTC. Translation gives CASSDLRYEQYF.

The rearrangement joins TRBV6-4 to TRBJ2-5; D unclear. Trimming stripped 2 bases from V and 0 bases from J, with 7 bases between. Germline CDR1 and CDR2: MRHNA and SNTAGT. The CDR3 is 14 amino acids. The CDR3 coding sequence is TGTGCCAGCAGTGACCAGTTGTACCAAGAGACCCAGTACTTC. It encodes CASSDQLYQETQYF.

The J gene is TRBJ1-5, the V gene TRBV27; the D gene is possibly TRBD1 (6 bases). The V gene lost 1 base and the J gene lost 1 base, with 17 bases spanning the gap. CDR3 length: 18 residues. CDR1 is MNHEY, CDR2 SMNVEV, per germline (reference sequence). The DNA for the CDR3 is TGTGCCAGCAGTTTATTGGGGGCAGGGGCGGGAAGCAATCAGCCCCAGCATTTT. Translated: CASSLLGAGAGSNQPQHF.

This rearrangement joins TRBV28 to TRBJ1-5, with a tentative D call TRBD1 (6 bases). The germline gives CDR1 MDHEN, CDR2 SYDVKM. Between the trimmed V and J ends, which lost 6 bases and 3 bases, there was a span of 12 bases. The CDR3 consists of 14 residues. CDR3 sequence (DNA): TGTGCCAGCAGACCCGGACAGTTCAATCAGCCCCAGCATTTT. The encoded protein is CASRPGQFNQPQHF.

The V gene is TRBV7-8, the J gene TRBJ1-2, with unresolved D. Germline CDR1 is SGHVS and CDR2 is FQNEAQ. The CDR3 totals 14 residues. The V gene lost 5 bases and the J gene lost 2 bases, with 12 bases spanning the gap. The CDR3: CASSPPGRNYGYTF. For the CDR3, the DNA is TGTGCCAGCAGCCCCCCCGGGAGAAACTATGGCTACACCTTC.

This clone was found once. The rearrangement joins TRBV2 to TRBJ2-1; no definite D call. CDR1 is SNHLY and CDR2 is FYNNEI in the germline V gene. The CDR3 sequence is 12 residues long. Trimming removed 5 bases from V and 4 bases from J, with 6 bases in between. In nucleotides, the CDR3 is TGTGCCAGCAGTTTAGAATACAATGAGCAGTTCTTC. This codes for CASSLEYNEQFF.

The chain carries TRBV7-3 and TRBJ2-1, with 8 bases identical to TRBD1. In germline, CDR1 is SGHTA, CDR2 FQGTGA. The V segment lost 5 bases and the J segment 6 bases; nucleotides outside the gene matches: 6. The CDR3 spans 14 residues. The CDR3 protein is CASSPQGAINEQFF. The DNA of the CDR3 is TGTGCCAGCAGCCCGCAGGGGGCGATCAATGAGCAGTTCTTC. Filled out from reference TRBV7-3 and TRBJ2-1, the complete variable domain reads GAGVSQTPSNKVTEKGKYVELRCDPISGHTALYWYRQSLGQGPEFLIYFQGTGAADDSGLPNDRFFAVRPEGSVSTLKIQRTERGDSAVYLCASSPQGAINEQFFGPGTRLTVL.

This clone appeared a single time. This rearrangement joins TRBV5-6 to TRBJ2-5; D is possibly TRBD1 (5 bases). V lost 4 bases to trimming and J lost 5 bases, with 15 bases between them. CDR1 SGHDT and CDR2 YYEEEE come from the germline V gene. This CDR3 has 14 amino acids. CDR3 sequence reads: CASSREGARETQYF. The CDR3 coding sequence is TGTGCCAGCAGCAGGGAAGGGGCCAGGGAGACCCAGTACTTC. Based on the CDR3 plus reference TRBV5-6 and TRBJ2-5, the full variable domain is DAGVTQSPTHLIKTRGQQVTLRCSPKSGHDTVSWYQQALGQGPQFIFQYYEEEERQRGNFPDRFSGHQFPNYSSELNVNALLLGDSALYLCASSREGARETQYFGPGTRLLVL.